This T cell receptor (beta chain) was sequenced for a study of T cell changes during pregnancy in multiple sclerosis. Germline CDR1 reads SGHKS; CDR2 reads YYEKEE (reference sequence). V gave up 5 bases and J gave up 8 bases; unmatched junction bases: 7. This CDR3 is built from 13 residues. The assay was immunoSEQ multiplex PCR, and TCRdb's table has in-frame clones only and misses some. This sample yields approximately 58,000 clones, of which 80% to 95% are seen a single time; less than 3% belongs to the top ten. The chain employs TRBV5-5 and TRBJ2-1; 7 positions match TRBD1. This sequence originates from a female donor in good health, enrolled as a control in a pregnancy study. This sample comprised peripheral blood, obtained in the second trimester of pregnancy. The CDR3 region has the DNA TGTGCCAGCAGACCGATAGGGGGCGATGAGCAGTTCTTC. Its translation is CASRPIGGDEQFF.